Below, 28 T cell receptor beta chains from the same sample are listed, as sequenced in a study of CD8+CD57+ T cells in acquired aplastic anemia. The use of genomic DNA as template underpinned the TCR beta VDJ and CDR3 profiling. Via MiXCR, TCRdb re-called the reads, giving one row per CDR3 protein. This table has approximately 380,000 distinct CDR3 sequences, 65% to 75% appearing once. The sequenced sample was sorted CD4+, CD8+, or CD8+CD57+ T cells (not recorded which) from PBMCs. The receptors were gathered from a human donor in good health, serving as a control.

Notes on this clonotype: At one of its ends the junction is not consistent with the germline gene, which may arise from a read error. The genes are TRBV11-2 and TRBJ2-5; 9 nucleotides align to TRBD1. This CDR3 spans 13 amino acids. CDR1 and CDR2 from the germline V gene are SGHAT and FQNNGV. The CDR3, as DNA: TGTGCCAGCAGCGCTGCGACAGGGGGGACCCAGCACTTC. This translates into CASSAATGGTQHF.

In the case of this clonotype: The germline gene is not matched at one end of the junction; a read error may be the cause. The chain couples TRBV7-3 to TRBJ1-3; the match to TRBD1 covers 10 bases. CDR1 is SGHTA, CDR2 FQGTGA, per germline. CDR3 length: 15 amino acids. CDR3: CASSAGTGDGTHIYF. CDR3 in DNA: TGTGCTAGCAGCGCTGGGACAGGGGATGGAACCCACATATATTTT.

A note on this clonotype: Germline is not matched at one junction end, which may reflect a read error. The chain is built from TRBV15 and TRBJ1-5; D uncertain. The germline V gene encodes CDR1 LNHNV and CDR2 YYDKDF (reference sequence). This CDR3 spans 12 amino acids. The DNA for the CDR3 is TGTGCCACCAGCAGGGATGAACTGGCTAGGGATTTT. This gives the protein CATSRDELARDF.

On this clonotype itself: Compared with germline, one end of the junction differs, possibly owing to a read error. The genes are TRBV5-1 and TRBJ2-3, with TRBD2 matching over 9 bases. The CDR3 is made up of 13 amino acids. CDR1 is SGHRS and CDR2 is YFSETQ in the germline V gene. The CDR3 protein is CASSFLRGLAMYF. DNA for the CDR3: TGTGCCAGCAGCTTTTTGCGGGGACTAGCTATGTATTTT.

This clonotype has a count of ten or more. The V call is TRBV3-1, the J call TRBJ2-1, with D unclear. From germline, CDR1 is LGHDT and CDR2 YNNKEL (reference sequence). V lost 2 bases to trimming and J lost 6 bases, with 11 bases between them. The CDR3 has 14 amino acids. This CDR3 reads CASSQLGILNEQFF. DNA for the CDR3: TGTGCCAGCAGCCAATTGGGCATTCTCAATGAGCAGTTCTTC.

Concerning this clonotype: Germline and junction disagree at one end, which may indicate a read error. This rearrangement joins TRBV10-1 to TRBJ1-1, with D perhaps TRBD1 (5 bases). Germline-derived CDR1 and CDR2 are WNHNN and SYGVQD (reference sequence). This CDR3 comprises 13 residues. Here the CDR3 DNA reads TGCGCCAGCAGTCCGGGACGGCATCAGCCCGAGCTCTTT. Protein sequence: CASSPGRHQPELF.

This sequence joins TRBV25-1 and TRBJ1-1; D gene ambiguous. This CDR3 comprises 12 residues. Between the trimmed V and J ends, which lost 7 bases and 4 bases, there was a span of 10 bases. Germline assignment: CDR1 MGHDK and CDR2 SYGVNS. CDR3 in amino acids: CASTLGITEAFF. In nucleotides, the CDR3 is TGTGCCAGCACTCTAGGGATCACTGAAGCTTTCTTT.

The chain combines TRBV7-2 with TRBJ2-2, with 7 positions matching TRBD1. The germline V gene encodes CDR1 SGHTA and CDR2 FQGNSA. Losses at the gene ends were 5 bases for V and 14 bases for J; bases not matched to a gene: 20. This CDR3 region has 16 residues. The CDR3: CASSIGQGQIEAVLFF. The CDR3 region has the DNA TGTGCCAGCAGCATAGGTCAGGGACAGATTGAAGCGGTCCTGTTTTTT.

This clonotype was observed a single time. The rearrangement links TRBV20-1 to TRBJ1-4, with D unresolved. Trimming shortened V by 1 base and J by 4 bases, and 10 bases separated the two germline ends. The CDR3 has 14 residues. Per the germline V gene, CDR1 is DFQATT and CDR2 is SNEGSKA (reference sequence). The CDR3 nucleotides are TGCAGTGCTAGAGTAGGACGGTATAATGAAAAACTGTTTTTT. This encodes CSARVGRYNEKLFF.

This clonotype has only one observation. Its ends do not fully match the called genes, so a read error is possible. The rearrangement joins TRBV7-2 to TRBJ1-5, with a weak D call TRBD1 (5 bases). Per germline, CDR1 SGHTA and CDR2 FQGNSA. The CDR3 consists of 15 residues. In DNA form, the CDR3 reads TGTGCCAGCAGCTGGGACGGGCTGGATTCACCCCCCCACCATTTT. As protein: CASSWDGLDSPPHHF.

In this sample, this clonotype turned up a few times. CDR3 amino acids: CASSLKGSGNTIYF. CDR3 nucleotides: TGTGCCAGCAGCTTGAAAGGGTCTGGAAACACCATATATTTT. The V and J genes are TRBV5-4 and TRBJ1-3; D not certain. Germline CDR1 SGHNT, CDR2 YYREEE (reference sequence). Trimming removed 1 base at V and 1 base at J, with 6 bases between. This CDR3 region has 14 residues. Filled out from reference TRBV5-4 and TRBJ1-3, the complete variable domain reads ETGVTQSPTHLIKTRGQQVTLRCSSQSGHNTVSWYQQALGQGPQFIFQYYREEENGRGNFPPRFSGLQFPNYSSELNVNALELDDSALYLCASSLKGSGNTIYFGEGSWLTVV.

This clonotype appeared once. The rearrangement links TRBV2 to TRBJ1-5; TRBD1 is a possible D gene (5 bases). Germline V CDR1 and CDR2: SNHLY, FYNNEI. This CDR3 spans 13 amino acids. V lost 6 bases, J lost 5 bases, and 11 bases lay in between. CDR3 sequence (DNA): TGTGCCAGCAGGGGGGACGCAGATCAGCCCCAGCATTTT. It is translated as CASRGDADQPQHF. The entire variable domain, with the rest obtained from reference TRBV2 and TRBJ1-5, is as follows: EPEVTQTPSHQVTQMGQEVILRCVPISNHLYFYWYRQILGQKVEFLVSFYNNEISEKSEIFDDQFSVERPDGSNFTLKIRSTKLEDSAMYFCASRGDADQPQHFGDGTRLSIL.

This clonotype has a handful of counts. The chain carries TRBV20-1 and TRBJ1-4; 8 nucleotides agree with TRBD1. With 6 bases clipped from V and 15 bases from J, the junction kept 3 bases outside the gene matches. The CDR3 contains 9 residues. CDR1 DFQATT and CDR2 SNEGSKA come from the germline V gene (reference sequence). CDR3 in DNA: TGCAGTGCGGACAGGGCGGTGTTTTTT. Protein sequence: CSADRAVFF.

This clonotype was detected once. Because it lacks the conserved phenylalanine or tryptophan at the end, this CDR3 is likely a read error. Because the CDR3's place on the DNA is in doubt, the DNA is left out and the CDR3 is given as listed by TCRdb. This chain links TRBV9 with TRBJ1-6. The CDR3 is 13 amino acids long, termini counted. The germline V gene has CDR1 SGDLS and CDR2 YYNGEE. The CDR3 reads CASSSFGSGALNV.

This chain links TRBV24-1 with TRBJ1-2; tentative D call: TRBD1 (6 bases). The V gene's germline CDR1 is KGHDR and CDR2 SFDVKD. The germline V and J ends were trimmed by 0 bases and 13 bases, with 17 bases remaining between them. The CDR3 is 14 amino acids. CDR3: CATSDLIRGHRFTF. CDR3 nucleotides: TGTGCCACCAGTGATTTGATCAGGGGTCATCGGTTCACCTTC.

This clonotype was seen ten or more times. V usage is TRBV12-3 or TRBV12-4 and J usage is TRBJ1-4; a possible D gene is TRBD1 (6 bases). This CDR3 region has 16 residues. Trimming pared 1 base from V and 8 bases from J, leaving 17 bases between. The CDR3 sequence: CASSLGVGQGLEKLFF. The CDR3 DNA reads TGTGCCAGCAGTTTAGGGGTCGGGCAGGGGTTAGAAAAACTGTTTTTT.

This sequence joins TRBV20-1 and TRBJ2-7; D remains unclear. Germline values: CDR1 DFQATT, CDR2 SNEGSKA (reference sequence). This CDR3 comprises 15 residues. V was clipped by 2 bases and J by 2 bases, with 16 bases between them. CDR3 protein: CSARIPSSTAYEQYF. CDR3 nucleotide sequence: TGCAGTGCTAGAATCCCTAGTAGCACAGCCTACGAGCAGTACTTC.

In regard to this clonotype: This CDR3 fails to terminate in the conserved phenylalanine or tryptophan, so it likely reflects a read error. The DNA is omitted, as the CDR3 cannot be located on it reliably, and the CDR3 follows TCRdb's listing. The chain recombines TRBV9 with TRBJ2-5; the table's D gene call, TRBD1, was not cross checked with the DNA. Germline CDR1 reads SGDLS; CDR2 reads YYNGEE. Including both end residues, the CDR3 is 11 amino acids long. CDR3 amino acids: CASSVGQGASY.

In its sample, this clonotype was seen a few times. The CDR3 DNA is TGTGCCAGCAGAAGGGTGGGGGCGGATCAAGAGACCCAGTACTTC. Its translation: CASRRVGADQETQYF. This chain connects TRBV3-1 to TRBJ2-5, with TRBD1 as a possible D gene (6 bases). Germline CDR1 LGHDT, CDR2 YNNKEL (reference sequence). V was shortened by 6 bases and J by 2 bases, with 16 bases between the two germline ends. CDR3 size: 15 residues.

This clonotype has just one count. The CDR3 is CASSLGTALATDTQYF. Here the CDR3 DNA reads TGCGCCAGCAGCTTGGGGACAGCGTTGGCCACAGATACGCAGTATTTT. The V and J genes are TRBV5-1 and TRBJ2-3, with a tentative D call TRBD1 (6 bases). This CDR3 is built from 16 residues. The germline gives CDR1 SGHRS, CDR2 YFSETQ. Trimming pared 0 bases from V and 2 bases from J, leaving 13 bases between.

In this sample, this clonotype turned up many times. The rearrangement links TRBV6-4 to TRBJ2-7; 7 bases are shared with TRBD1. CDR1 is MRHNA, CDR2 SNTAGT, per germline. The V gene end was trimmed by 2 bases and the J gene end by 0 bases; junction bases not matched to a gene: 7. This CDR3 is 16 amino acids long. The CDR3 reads CASSDPTGTVSYEQYF. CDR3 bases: TGTGCCAGCAGTGACCCGACCGGGACAGTCTCCTACGAGCAGTACTTC.

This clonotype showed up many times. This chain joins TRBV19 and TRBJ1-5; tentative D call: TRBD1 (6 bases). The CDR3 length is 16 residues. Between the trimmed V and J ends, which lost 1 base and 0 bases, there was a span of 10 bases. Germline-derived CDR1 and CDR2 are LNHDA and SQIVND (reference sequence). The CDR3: CASSIARTDSNQPQHF. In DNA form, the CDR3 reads TGTGCCAGTAGTATAGCCAGGACAGATAGCAATCAGCCCCAGCATTTT.

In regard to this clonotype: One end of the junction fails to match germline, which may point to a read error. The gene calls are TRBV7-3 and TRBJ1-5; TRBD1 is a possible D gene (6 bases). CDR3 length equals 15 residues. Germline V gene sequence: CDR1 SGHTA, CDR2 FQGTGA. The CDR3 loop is CASSLIQGFTQAQHF. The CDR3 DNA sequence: TGTGCCAGCAGCTTAATCCAGGGGTTCACTCAGGCCCAGCATTTT.

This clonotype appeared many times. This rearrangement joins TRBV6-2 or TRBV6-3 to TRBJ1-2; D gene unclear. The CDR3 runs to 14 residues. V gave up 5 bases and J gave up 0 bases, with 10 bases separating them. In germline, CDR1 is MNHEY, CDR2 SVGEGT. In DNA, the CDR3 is TGTGCCAGCAGTATGTCAGTTACTAACTATGGCTACACCTTC. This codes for CASSMSVTNYGYTF.

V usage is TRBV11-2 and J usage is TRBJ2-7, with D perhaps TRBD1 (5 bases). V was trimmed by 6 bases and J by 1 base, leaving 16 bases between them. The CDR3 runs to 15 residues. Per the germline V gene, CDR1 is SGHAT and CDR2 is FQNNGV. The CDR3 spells CASSHRSQVSYEQYF. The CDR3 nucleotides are TGTGCCAGCAGTCATCGGTCACAGGTGTCCTACGAGCAGTACTTC.

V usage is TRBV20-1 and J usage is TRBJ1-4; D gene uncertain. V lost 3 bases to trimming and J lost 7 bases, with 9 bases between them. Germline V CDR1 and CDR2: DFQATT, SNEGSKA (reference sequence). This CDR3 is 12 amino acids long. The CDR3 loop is CSARDLGEKLFF. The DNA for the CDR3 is TGCAGTGCTAGGGACCTCGGTGAAAAACTGTTTTTT.

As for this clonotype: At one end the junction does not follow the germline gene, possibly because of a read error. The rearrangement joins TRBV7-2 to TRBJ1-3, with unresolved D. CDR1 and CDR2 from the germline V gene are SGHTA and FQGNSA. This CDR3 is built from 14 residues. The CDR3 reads CASSPESFDTEAFF. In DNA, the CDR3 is TGTGCCAGCAGTCCGGAAAGTTTTGACACTGAAGCTTTTTTT.

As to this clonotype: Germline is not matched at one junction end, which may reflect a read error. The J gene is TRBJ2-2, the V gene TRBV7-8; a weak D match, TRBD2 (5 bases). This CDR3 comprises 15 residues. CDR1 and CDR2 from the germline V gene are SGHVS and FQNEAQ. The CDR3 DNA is TGTGCCAGCAGCTGGCAGCGTGGTGTGGTCGGGGAGCAGTTTTTT. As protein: CASSWQRGVVGEQFF.